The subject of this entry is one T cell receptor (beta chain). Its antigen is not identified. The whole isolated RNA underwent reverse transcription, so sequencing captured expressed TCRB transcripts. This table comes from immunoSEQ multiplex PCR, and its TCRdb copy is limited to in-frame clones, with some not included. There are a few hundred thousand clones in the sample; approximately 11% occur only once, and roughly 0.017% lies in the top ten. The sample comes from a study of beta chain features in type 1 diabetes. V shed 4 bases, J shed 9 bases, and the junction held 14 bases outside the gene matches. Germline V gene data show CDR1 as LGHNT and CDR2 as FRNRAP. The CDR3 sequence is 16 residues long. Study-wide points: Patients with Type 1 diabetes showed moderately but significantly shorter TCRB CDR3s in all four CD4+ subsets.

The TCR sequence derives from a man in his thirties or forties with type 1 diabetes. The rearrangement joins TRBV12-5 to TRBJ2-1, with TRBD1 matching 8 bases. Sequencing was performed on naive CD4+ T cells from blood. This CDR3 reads CASGSRLDRVGLEQFF. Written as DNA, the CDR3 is TGTGCTAGTGGTTCCCGTCTGGACAGGGTTGGTCTTGAGCAGTTCTTC.